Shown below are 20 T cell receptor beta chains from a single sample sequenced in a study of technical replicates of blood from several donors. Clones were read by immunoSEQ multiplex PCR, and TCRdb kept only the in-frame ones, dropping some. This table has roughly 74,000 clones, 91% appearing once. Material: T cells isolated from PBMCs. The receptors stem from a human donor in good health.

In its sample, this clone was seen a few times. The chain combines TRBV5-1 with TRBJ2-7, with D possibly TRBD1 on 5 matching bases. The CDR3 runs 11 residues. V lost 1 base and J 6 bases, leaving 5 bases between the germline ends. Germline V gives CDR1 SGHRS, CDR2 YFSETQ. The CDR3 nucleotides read TGCGCCAGCAGCTTGCAGGGCGAGCAGTACTTC. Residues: CASSLQGEQYF. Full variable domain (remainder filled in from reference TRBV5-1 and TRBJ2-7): KAGVTQTPRYLIKTRGQQVTLSCSPISGHRSVSWYQQTPGQGLQFLFEYFSETQRNKGNFPGRFSGRQFSNSRSEMNVSTLELGDSALYLCASSLQGEQYFGPGTRLTVT.

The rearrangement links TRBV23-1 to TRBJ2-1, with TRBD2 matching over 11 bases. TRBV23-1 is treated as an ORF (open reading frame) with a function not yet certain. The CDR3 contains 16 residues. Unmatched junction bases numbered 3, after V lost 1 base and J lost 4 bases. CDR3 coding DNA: TGCGCCAGCAGTCAATGGGGACTAGCGGAATACAATGAGCAGTTCTTC. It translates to CASSQWGLAEYNEQFF.

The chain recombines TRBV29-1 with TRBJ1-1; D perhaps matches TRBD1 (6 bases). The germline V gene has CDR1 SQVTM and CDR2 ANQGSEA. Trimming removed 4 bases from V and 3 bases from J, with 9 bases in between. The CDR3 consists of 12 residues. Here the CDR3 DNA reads TGCAGCGTTGTCCAGGGGCACACTGAAGCTTTCTTT. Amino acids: CSVVQGHTEAFF.

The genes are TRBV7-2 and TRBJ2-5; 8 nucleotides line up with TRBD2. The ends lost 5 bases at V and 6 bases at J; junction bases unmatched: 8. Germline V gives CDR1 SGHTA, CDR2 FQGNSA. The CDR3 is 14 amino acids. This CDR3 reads CASSIGTRGQTQYF. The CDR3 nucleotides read TGTGCCAGCAGCATAGGGACTAGGGGACAGACCCAGTACTTC. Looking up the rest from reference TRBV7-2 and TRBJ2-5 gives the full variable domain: GAGVSQSPSNKVTEKGKDVELRCDPISGHTALYWYRQSLGQGLEFLIYFQGNSAPDKSGLPSDRFSAERTGGSVSTLTIQRTQQEDSAVYLCASSIGTRGQTQYFGPGTRLLVL.

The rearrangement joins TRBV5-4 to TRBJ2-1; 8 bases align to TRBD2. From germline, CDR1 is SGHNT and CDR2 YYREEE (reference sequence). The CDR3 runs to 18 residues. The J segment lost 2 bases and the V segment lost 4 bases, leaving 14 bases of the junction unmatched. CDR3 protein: CASSPGPASGSAYNEQFF. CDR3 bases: TGTGCCAGCAGCCCCGGCCCCGCGAGCGGGAGTGCCTACAATGAGCAGTTCTTC.

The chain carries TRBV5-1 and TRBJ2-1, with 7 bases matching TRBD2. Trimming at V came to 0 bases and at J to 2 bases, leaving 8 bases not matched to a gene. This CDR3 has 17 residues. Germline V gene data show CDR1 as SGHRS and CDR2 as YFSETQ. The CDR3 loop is CASSLGKGEGTYNEQFF. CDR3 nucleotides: TGCGCCAGCAGCTTGGGTAAAGGGGAGGGCACCTACAATGAGCAGTTCTTC.

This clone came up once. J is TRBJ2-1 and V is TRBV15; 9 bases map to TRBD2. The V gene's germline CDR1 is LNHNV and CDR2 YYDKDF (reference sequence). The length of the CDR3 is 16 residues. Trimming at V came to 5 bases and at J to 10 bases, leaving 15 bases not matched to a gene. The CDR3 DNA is TGTGCCACCAGCCCCCCCGGGCTAGCGGGAAATGGGGAGCAGTTCTTC. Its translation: CATSPPGLAGNGEQFF.

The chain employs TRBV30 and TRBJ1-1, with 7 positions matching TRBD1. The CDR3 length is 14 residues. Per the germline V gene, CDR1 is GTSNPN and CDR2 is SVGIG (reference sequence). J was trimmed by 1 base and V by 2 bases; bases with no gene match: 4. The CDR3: CAWSLDRENTEAFF. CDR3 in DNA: TGTGCCTGGAGTCTCGACAGGGAGAACACTGAAGCTTTCTTT.

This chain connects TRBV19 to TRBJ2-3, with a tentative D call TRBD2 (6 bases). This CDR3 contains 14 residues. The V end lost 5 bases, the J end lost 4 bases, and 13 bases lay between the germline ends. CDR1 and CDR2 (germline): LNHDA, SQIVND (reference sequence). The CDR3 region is CASSYGRLADTQYF. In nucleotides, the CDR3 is TGTGCCAGTAGTTATGGAAGACTAGCAGATACGCAGTATTTT.

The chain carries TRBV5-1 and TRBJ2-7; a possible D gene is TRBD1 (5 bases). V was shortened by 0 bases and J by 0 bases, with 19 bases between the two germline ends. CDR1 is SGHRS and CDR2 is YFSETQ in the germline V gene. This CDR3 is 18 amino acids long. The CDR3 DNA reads TGCGCCAGCAGCTTGGGGGTCTCGCTAGGGGAAAGCTCCTACGAGCAGTACTTC. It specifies CASSLGVSLGESSYEQYF.

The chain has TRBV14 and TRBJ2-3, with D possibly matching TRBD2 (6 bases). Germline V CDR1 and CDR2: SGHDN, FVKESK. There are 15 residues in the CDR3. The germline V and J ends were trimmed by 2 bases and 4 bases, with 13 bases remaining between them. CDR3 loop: CASSQFATRADTQYF. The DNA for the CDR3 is TGTGCCAGCAGCCAATTTGCGACTAGAGCAGATACGCAGTATTTT.

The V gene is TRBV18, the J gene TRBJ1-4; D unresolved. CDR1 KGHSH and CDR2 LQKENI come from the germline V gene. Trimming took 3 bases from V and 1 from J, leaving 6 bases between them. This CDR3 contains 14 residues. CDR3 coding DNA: TGTGCCAGCTCACCTTCAATAACTAATGAAAAACTGTTTTTT. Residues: CASSPSITNEKLFF.

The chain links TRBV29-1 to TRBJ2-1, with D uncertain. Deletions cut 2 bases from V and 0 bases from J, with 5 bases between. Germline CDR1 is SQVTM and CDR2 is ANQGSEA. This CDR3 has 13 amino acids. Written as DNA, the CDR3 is TGCAGCGTTGAACCCAACTCCTACAATGAGCAGTTCTTC. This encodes CSVEPNSYNEQFF.

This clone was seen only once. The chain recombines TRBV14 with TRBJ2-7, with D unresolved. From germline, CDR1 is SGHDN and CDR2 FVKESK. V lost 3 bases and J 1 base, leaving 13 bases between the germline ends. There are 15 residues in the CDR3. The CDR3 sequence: CASSQLVLDSYEQYF. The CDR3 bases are TGTGCCAGCAGCCAGCTTGTTCTAGATTCCTACGAGCAGTACTTC.

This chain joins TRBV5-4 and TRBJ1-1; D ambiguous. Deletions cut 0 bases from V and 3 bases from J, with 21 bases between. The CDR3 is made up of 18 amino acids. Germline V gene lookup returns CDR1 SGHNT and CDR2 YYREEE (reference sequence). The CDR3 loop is CASSLANSENFGDTEAFF. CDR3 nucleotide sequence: TGTGCCAGCAGCTTGGCGAATTCAGAGAACTTCGGGGACACTGAAGCTTTCTTT. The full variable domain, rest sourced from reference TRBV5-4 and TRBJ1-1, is ETGVTQSPTHLIKTRGQQVTLRCSSQSGHNTVSWYQQALGQGPQFIFQYYREEENGRGNFPPRFSGLQFPNYSSELNVNALELDDSALYLCASSLANSENFGDTEAFFGQGTRLTVV.

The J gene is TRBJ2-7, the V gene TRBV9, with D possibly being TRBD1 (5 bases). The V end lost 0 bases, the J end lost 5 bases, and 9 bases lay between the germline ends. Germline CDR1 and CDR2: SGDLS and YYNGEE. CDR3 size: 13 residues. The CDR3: CASSVGQGDEQYF. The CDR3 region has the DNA TGTGCCAGCAGCGTAGGGCAGGGTGACGAGCAGTACTTC.

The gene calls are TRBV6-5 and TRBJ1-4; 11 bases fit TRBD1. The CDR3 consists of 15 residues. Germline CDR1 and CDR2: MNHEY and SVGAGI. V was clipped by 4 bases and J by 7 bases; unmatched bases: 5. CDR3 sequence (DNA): TGTGCCAGCAGTTTTCTGGGGACAGGGGGTGAAAAACTGTTTTTT. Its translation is CASSFLGTGGEKLFF.

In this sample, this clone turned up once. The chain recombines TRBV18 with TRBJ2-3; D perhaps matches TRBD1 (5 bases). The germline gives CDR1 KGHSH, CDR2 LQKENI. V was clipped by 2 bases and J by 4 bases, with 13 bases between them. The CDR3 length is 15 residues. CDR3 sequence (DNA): TGTGCCAGCTCACCAGATAGGACATCATCAGATACGCAGTATTTT. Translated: CASSPDRTSSDTQYF.

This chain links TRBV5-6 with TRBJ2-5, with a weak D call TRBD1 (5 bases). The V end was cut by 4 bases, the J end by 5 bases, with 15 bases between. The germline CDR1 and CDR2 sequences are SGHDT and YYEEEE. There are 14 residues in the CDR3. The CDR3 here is CASSAQGSEETQYF. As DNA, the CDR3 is TGTGCCAGCAGCGCGCAGGGTTCTGAGGAGACCCAGTACTTC.

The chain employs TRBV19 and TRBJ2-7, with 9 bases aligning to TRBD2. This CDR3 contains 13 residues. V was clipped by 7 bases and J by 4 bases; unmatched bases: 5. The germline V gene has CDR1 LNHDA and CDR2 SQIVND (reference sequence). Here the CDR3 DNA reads TGTGCCAGTATGGCGGGAGGGGGTTACGAGCAGTACTTC. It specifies CASMAGGGYEQYF.